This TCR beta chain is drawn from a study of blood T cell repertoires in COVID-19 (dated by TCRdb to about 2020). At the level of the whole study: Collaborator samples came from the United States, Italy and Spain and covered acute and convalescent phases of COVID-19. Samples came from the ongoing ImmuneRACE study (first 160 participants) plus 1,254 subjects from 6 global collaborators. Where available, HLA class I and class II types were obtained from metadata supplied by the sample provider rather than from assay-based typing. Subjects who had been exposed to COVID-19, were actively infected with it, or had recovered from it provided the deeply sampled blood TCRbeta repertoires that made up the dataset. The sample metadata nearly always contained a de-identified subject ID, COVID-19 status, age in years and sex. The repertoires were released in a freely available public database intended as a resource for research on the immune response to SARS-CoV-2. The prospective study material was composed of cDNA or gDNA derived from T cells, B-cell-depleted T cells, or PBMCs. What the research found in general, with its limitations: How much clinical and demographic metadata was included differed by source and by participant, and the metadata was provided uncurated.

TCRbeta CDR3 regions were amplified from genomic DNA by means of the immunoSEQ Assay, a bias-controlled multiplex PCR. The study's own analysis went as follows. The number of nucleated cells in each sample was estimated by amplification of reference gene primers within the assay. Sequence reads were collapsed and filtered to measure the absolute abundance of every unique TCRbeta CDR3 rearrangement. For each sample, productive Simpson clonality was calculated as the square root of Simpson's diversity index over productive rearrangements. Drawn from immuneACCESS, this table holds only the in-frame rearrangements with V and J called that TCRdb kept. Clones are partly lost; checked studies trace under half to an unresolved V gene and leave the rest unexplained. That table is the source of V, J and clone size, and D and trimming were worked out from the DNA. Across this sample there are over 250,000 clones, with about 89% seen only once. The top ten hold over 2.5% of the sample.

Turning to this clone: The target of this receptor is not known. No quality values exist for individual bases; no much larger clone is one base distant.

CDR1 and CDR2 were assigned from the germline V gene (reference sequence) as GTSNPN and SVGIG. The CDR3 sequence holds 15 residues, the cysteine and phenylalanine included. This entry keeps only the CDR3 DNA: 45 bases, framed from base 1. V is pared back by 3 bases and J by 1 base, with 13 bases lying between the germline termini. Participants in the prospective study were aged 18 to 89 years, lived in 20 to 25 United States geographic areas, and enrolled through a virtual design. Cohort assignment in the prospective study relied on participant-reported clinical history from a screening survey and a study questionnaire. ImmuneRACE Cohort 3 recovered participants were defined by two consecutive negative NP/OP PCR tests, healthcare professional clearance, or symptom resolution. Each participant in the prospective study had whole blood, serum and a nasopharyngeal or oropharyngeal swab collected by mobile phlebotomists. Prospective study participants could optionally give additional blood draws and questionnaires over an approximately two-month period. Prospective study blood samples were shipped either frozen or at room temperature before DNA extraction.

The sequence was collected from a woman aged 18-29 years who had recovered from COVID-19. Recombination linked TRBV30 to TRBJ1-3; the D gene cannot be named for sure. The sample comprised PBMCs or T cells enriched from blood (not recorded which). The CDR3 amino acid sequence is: CAWSLFGGSGNTIYF. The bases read TGTGCCTGGAGCCTGTTCGGAGGGTCTGGAAACACCATATATTTT.